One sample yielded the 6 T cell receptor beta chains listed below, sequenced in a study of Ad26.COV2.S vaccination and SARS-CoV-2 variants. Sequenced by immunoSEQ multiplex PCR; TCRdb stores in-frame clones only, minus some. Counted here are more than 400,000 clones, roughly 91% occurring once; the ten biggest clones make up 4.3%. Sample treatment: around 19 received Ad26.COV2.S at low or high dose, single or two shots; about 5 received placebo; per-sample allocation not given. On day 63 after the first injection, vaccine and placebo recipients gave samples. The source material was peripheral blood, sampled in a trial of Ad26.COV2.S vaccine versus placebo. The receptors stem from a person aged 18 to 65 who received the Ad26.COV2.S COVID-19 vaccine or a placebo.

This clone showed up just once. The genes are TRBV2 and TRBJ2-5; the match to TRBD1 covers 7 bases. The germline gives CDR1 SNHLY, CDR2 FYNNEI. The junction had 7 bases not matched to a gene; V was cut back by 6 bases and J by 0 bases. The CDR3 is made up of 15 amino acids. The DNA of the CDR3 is TGTGCCAGCAGCCGAGGACAGGAGAACCAAGAGACCCAGTACTTC. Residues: CASSRGQENQETQYF.

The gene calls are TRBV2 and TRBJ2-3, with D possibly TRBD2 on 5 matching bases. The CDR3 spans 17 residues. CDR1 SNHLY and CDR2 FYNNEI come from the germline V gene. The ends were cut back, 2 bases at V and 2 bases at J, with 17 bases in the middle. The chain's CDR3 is CASSESRTWGSTDTQYF. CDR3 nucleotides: TGTGCCAGCAGTGAATCCAGGACTTGGGGTTCCACAGATACGCAGTATTTT.

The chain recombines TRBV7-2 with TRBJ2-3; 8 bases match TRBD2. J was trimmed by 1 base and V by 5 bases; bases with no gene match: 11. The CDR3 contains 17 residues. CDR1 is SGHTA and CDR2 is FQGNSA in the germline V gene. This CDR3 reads CASSGEREMWGTDTQYF. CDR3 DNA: TGTGCCAGCAGCGGTGAGCGGGAGATGTGGGGCACAGATACGCAGTATTTT.

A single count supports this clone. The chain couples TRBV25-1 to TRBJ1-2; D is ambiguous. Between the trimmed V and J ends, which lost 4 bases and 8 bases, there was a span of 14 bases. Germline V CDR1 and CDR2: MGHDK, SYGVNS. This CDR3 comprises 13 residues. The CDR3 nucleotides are TGTGCCAGCAGTGGCACCGTTCTCGGCGGCTACACCTTC. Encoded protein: CASSGTVLGGYTF.

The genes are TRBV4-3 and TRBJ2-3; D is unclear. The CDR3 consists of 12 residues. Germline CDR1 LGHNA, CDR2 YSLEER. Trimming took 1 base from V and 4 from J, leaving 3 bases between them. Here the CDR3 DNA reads TGCGCCAGCAGCCAAGGCGCAGATACGCAGTATTTT. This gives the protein CASSQGADTQYF.

The CDR3 DNA is TGTGCCAGCAGCTTAGTTCCAGGGGGTATGGAGACCCAGTACTTC. Its protein is CASSLVPGGMETQYF. V is TRBV7-2 and J is TRBJ2-5; 7 bases line up with TRBD1. Germline values: CDR1 SGHTA, CDR2 FQGNSA. V was pared by 1 base and J by 5 bases, with 7 bases of the junction left unmatched. This CDR3 comprises 15 residues.